This T cell receptor beta chain derives from a study of blood T cells in healthy people across ages. A second PCR of about 7 to 12 cycles used a sample-barcoded 5' primer and a J-beta primer mix. TCRdb reprocessed the 5' RACE reads with MiXCR, giving one entry per CDR3 protein. In the table there are about 1.6 million distinct CDR3 sequences, about 31% of which are singletons. The V and J ends lost 7 bases and 2 bases respectively, with 14 bases between them. The CDR3 loop spans 14 amino acids. Germline-derived CDR1 and CDR2 are SGHVS and FNYEAQ. The sequenced sample consisted of blood. This TCR came from a woman in her twenties or thirties in good health. The chain carries TRBV7-6 and TRBJ1-1; the D gene is possibly TRBD1 (5 bases). CDR3 amino acids: CASTINGANTEAFF. In DNA form, the CDR3 reads TGTGCCAGCACTATAAACGGGGCCAACACTGAAGCTTTCTTT.